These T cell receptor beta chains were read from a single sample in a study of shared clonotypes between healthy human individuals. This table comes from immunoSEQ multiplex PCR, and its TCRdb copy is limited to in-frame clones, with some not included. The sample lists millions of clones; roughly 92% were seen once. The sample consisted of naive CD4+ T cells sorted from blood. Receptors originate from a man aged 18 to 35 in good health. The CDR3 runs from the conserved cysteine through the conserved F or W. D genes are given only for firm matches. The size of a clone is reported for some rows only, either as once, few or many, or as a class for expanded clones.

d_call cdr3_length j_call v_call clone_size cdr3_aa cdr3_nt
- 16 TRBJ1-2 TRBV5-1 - CASSLAGGHENYGYTF TGCGCCAGCAGCTTGGCCGGAGGGCACGAAAACTATGGCTACACCTTC
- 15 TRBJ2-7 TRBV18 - CASSPFGGARNEQYF TGTGCCAGCTCACCATTCGGGGGCGCGAGGAACGAGCAGTACTTC
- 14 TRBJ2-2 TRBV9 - CASSVGGPTGELFF TGTGCCAGCAGCGTAGGGGGACCTACCGGGGAGCTGTTTTTT
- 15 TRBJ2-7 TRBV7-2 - CASSLEGSGGYEQYF TGTGCCAGCAGCTTAGAAGGTAGCGGAGGCTACGAGCAGTACTTC
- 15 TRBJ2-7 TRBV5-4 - CASSLSADSSYEQYF TGTGCCAGCAGCTTGTCTGCAGATAGCTCCTACGAGCAGTACTTC
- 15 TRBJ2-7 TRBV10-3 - CAISESVAGPYEQYF TGTGCCATCAGTGAGTCAGTGGCAGGTCCCTACGAGCAGTACTTC
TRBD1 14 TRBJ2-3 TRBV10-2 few CASRKGQGIDTQYF TGCGCCAGCAGGAAGGGACAGGGTATAGATACGCAGTATTTT
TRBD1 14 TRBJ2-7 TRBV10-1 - CASSADRGSYEQYF TGCGCCAGCAGTGCCGACAGGGGTTCCTACGAGCAGTACTTC
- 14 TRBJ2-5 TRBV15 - CATSNGRRGETQYF TGTGCCACCAGCAACGGACGTAGAGGGGAGACCCAGTACTTC
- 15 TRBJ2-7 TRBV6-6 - CASSYSSRDLYEQYF TGTGCCAGCAGTTACTCGTCCAGGGATCTTTACGAGCAGTACTTC
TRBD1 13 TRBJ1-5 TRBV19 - CASRNDRGQPQHF TGTGCCAGTAGAAATGACAGGGGTCAGCCCCAGCATTTT
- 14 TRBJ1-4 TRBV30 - CAWGAEAPNEKLFF TGTGCCTGGGGGGCGGAGGCTCCTAATGAAAAACTGTTTTTT
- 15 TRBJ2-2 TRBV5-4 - CASSVRDLNTGELFF TGTGCCAGCAGCGTCCGGGACTTGAACACCGGGGAGCTGTTTTTT
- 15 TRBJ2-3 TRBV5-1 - CASSSQLGATDTQYF TGCGCCAGCAGCTCTCAGCTCGGGGCTACAGATACGCAGTATTTT
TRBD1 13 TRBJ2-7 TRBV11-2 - CASTLTGSYEQYF TGTGCCAGCACCCTGACAGGGAGCTACGAGCAGTACTTC
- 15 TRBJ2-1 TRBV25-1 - CASSTARVTYNEQFF TGTGCCAGCAGTACTGCTAGGGTCACCTACAATGAGCAGTTCTTC
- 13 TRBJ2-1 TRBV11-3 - CASSPYGDNEQFF TGTGCCAGCAGCCCCTACGGGGACAATGAGCAGTTCTTC
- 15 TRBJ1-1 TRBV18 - CASSPPTGRDTEAFF TGTGCCAGCTCACCACCGACGGGAAGGGACACTGAAGCTTTCTTT
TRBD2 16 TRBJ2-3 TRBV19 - CASSGLPAGGSDTQYF TGTGCCAGTAGCGGACTCCCAGCGGGAGGATCAGATACGCAGTATTTT
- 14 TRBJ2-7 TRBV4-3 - CASSQEGSPHEQYF TGCGCCAGCAGCCAAGAAGGCAGTCCTCACGAGCAGTACTTC
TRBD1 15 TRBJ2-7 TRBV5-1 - CASSLGTGGNHEQYF TGCGCCAGCAGCCTAGGGACAGGGGGCAACCACGAGCAGTACTTC
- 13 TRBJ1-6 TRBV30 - CAWSAASTSPLHF TGTGCCTGGAGTGCAGCCTCGACATCACCCCTCCACTTT
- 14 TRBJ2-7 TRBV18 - CASSPPAGTGEQYF TGTGCCAGCTCACCACCTGCAGGAACGGGCGAGCAGTACTTC
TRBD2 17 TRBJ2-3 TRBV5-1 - CASSLGTSGSVLDTQYF TGCGCCAGCAGCTTGGGGACTAGCGGGTCCGTTTTGGATACGCAGTATTTT
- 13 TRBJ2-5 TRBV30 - CAWRRGSAETQYF TGTGCCTGGAGGAGGGGTTCGGCGGAGACCCAGTACTTC
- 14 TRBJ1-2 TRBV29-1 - CSVSVHTLNYGYTF TGCAGCGTCTCAGTACACACGCTAAACTATGGCTACACCTTC
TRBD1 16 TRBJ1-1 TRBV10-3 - CAISEFVDRLNTEAFF TGTGCCATCAGTGAATTCGTGGACAGGTTGAACACTGAAGCTTTCTTT
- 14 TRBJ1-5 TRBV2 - CASSVWVGNQPQHF TGTGCCAGCAGTGTGTGGGTTGGCAATCAGCCCCAGCATTTT
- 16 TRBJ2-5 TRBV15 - CATSRGGTANQETQYF TGTGCCACCAGCAGAGGGGGGACGGCAAACCAAGAGACCCAGTACTTC
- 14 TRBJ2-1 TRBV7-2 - CASSLGLVTNEQFF TGTGCCAGCAGCTTAGGGCTAGTCACCAACGAGCAGTTCTTC
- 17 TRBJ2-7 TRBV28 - CASSFSTVISPTYEQYF TGTGCCAGCAGTTTCTCTACGGTTATCTCACCAACCTACGAGCAGTACTTC
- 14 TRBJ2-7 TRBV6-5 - CASSYGRGSYEQYF TGTGCCAGCAGTTACGGCAGGGGAAGCTACGAGCAGTACTTC
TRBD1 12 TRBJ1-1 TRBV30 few CAWGQGSTEAFF TGTGCCTGGGGACAGGGGAGTACCGAAGCTTTCTTT
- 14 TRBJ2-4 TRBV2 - CASRVRVAKNIQYF TGTGCCAGCAGGGTCAGGGTTGCCAAAAACATTCAGTACTTC
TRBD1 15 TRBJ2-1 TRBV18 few CASSPGTGTYNEQFF TGTGCCAGCTCACCCGGGACAGGGACCTACAATGAGCAGTTCTTC
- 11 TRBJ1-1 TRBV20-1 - CSASQGAEAFF TGCAGTGCTAGCCAGGGAGCTGAAGCTTTCTTT
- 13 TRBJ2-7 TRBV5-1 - CASSQDSSYEQYF TGCGCCAGCAGCCAGGACAGCTCCTACGAGCAGTACTTC
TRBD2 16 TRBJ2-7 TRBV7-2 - CASSSAAGAPGYEQYF TGTGCCAGCAGCTCCGCAGCGGGAGCCCCCGGCTACGAGCAGTACTTC
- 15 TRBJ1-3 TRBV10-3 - CAISESSGTRNTIYF TGTGCCATCAGTGAGTCCTCAGGGACTCGAAACACCATATATTTT
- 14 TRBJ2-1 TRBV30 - CAWSLTGKYNEQFF TGTGCCTGGAGTCTAACCGGAAAATACAATGAGCAGTTCTTC
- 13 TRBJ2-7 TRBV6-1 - CASSEERVLEQYF TGTGCCAGCAGTGAAGAGAGGGTTTTGGAGCAGTACTTC
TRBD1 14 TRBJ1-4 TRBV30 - CAWSRDRGNEKLFF TGTGCCTGGTCCCGAGACAGGGGTAATGAAAAACTGTTTTTT
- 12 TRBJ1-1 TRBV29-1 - CSALRGGTEAFF TGCAGCGCACTGCGGGGGGGCACTGAAGCTTTCTTT
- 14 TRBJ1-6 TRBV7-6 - CASSISPNNSPLHF TGTGCCAGCAGCATCTCGCCCAATAATTCACCCCTCCACTTT
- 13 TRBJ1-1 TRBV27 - CASRAAVNTEAFF TGTGCCAGCAGGGCGGCCGTGAACACTGAAGCTTTCTTT
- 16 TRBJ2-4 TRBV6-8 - CASSSPRREAKNIQYF TGTGCCAGCAGTTCCCCCCGACGCGAGGCCAAAAACATTCAGTACTTC
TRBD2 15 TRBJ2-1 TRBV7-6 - CASSFGGRHYNEQFF TGTGCCAGCAGCTTTGGCGGGAGGCACTACAATGAGCAGTTCTTC
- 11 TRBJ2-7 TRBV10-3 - CAISDRDEQYF TGTGCCATCAGTGATCGGGACGAGCAGTACTTC
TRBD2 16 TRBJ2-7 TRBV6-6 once CASRSILAGGPWEQYF TGTGCCAGCAGATCTATCCTAGCGGGGGGCCCGTGGGAGCAGTACTTC
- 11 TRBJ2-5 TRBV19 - CASRSGWAQYF TGTGCCAGTAGGAGCGGGTGGGCCCAGTACTTC
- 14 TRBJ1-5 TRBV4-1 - CASSQSIRNQPQHF TGCGCCAGCAGCCAAAGTATCCGCAATCAGCCCCAGCATTTT
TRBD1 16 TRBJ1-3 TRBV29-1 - CSVVGKTGFAGNTIYF TGCAGCGTTGTCGGAAAGACAGGGTTTGCTGGAAACACCATATATTTT
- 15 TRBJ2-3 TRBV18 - CASSQETKGTDTQYF TGTGCCAGCTCACAGGAGACCAAAGGAACAGATACGCAGTATTTT
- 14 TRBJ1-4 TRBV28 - CASSLGQVNEKLFF TGTGCCAGCAGTTTAGGTCAGGTTAATGAAAAACTGTTTTTT
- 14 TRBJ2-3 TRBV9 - CASSGGQSQDTQYF TGTGCCAGCAGCGGCGGACAGAGTCAAGATACGCAGTATTTT
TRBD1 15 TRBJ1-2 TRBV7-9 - CASSSPGQGGYGYTF TGTGCCAGCAGCTCACCGGGACAGGGAGGGTATGGCTACACCTTC
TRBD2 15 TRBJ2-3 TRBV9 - CASSPRVAGLDTQYF TGTGCCAGCAGCCCCCGCGTAGCGGGATTAGATACGCAGTATTTT
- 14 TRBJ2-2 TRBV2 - CASTRGVSTGELFF TGTGCCAGCACCCGAGGGGTGAGCACCGGGGAGCTGTTTTTT
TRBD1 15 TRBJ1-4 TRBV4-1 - CASSQGRGPNEKLFF TGCGCCAGCAGCCAAGGGAGGGGGCCTAATGAAAAACTGTTTTTT